A single sample gave rise to the 14 T cell receptor beta chains below, sequenced in a study of OX40 agonist ivuxolimab in advanced cancers. Profiling relied on immunoSEQ multiplex PCR, and the TCRdb table lists in-frame clones only, not all of them. The profile shows over 55,000 clones, over 80% of them singletons. Source: CD4+ or CD8+ T cells sorted from blood, taken in a trial of the OX40 agonist ivuxolimab. Receptors originate from an adult with an advanced solid tumor such as melanoma, head and neck, liver or kidney cancer.

V and J are TRBV29-1 and TRBJ1-1; no reliable D call. The germline CDR1 and CDR2 sequences are SQVTM and ANQGSEA. V was cut by 6 bases and J by 5 bases, with 16 bases left in between. There are 13 residues in the CDR3. The CDR3 region has the DNA TGCAGCGTCCTGTCCCCGAGTGGGACTGAAGCTTTCTTT. Residues: CSVLSPSGTEAFF.

This chain connects TRBV7-2 to TRBJ2-1; TRBD2 matches at 7 bases. The V and J ends lost 2 bases and 3 bases, in that order; junction bases with no gene match: 4. The germline V gene encodes CDR1 SGHTA and CDR2 FQGNSA. The CDR3 length is 15 residues. CDR3 sequence (DNA): TGTGCCAGCAGCTTACTAGCGGTAAACTACAATGAGCAGTTCTTC. Residues: CASSLLAVNYNEQFF.

The rearrangement joins TRBV28 to TRBJ2-1; 11 positions agree with TRBD2. Germline V gene data show CDR1 as MDHEN and CDR2 as SYDVKM. The CDR3 has 15 amino acids. Germline trimming cut 7 bases from V and 1 base from J; bases unmatched to any gene: 3. The CDR3 region has the DNA TGTGCCAGCACTCCTAGCGGGGGGTCCTACAATGAGCAGTTCTTC. This sequence encodes CASTPSGGSYNEQFF.

The V gene is TRBV28, the J gene TRBJ2-7; TRBD1 matches 8 bases. The CDR3 has 12 amino acids. Germline CDR1 is MDHEN and CDR2 is SYDVKM. The trim removed 2 bases at V and 13 bases at J, leaving 7 bases unmatched. The CDR3 nucleotides read TGTGCCAGCAGTTTACAGGGGGCGAATACCTACTTC. This sequence encodes CASSLQGANTYF.

This rearrangement joins TRBV18 to TRBJ2-5; 13 bases are a match to TRBD2. Trimming took 3 bases from V and 2 from J; bases not matched to a gene: 3. Germline CDR1 reads KGHSH; CDR2 reads LQKENI. This CDR3 contains 16 residues. CDR3 region: CASSPWTSGGQETQYF. The CDR3, as DNA: TGTGCCAGCTCACCCTGGACTAGCGGGGGACAAGAGACCCAGTACTTC.

V and J are TRBV7-9 and TRBJ2-3; 14 bases are a match to TRBD2. The CDR3 extends over 13 amino acids. Per germline, CDR1 SEHNR and CDR2 FQNEAQ (reference sequence). V lost 6 bases and J lost 8; bases outside the gene matches: 1. The DNA of the CDR3 is TGTGCCAGCAGAGGACTAGCGGGAGGTACGCAGTATTTT. The encoded protein is CASRGLAGGTQYF.

V gene TRBV5-6 combines with J gene TRBJ1-1; D is possibly TRBD1 (6 bases). The germline V gene encodes CDR1 SGHDT and CDR2 YYEEEE. V was trimmed by 2 bases and J by 7 bases, leaving 12 bases between them. This CDR3 has 13 amino acids. The CDR3 DNA sequence: TGTGCCAGCAGCTTAGGACGGACAGATGAAGCTTTCTTT. Translated: CASSLGRTDEAFF. Variable domain in full (rest from reference TRBV5-6 and TRBJ1-1): DAGVTQSPTHLIKTRGQQVTLRCSPKSGHDTVSWYQQALGQGPQFIFQYYEEEERQRGNFPDRFSGHQFPNYSSELNVNALLLGDSALYLCASSLGRTDEAFFGQGTRLTVV.

The chain joins TRBV5-8 to TRBJ1-3; the D is unclear. Germline V gives CDR1 SGHTS, CDR2 YDEGEE. This CDR3 is built from 14 residues. V was pared by 2 bases and J by 3 bases, with 9 bases between. CDR3 DNA: TGTGCCAGCAGCTTCGCAGGAAATGGAAACACCATATATTTT. Residues: CASSFAGNGNTIYF. The entire variable domain, with the rest obtained from reference TRBV5-8 and TRBJ1-3, is as follows: EAGVTQSPTHLIKTRGQQATLRCSPISGHTSVYWYQQALGLGLQFLLWYDEGEERNRGNFPPRFSGRQFPNYSSELNVNALELEDSALYLCASSFAGNGNTIYFGEGSWLTVV.

The chain employs TRBV15 and TRBJ2-7; D assignment may be TRBD1 or TRBD2 (6 bases each). Germline V gene data show CDR1 as LNHNV and CDR2 as YYDKDF (reference sequence). Trimming took off 5 bases at V and 6 bases at J, with 14 bases between the two ends. This CDR3 region has 13 residues. DNA for the CDR3: TGTGCCACCAGCGCGAGGGGGAGGTTCGAGCAGTACTTC. Its protein product is CATSARGRFEQYF.

The chain is built from TRBV5-1 and TRBJ1-2; maybe TRBD1 (5 bases). The CDR3 length is 14 residues. V was cut by 3 bases and J by 4 bases, with 13 bases left in between. Germline loops: CDR1 SGHRS, CDR2 YFSETQ. The CDR3 protein is CASSSTGTLYGYTF. The CDR3 DNA reads TGCGCCAGCAGCTCCACCGGGACGCTCTATGGCTACACCTTC.

V and J are TRBV29-1 and TRBJ1-2; maybe TRBD1 (5 bases). Germline V lookup: CDR1 SQVTM, CDR2 ANQGSEA. The CDR3 covers 12 residues. Trimming took off 3 bases at V and 8 bases at J, with 13 bases between the two ends. Here the CDR3 reads CSVDYGAEGYTF. DNA for the CDR3: TGCAGCGTTGATTACGGGGCAGAGGGCTACACCTTC. Full variable domain (outside the CDR3, taken from reference TRBV29-1 and TRBJ1-2): SAVISQKPSRDICQRGTSLTIQCQVDSQVTMMFWYRQQPGQSLTLIATANQGSEATYESGFVIDKFPISRPNLTFSTLTVSNMSPEDSSIYLCSVDYGAEGYTFGSGTRLTVV.

This clone was seen just once. V is TRBV2 and J is TRBJ1-4; 10 positions agree with TRBD1. The CDR3 is 14 residues long. CDR1 is SNHLY, CDR2 FYNNEI, per germline. V lost 4 bases, J lost 6 bases, and 2 bases stayed unmatched. CDR3 residues: CASSVDRGHEKLFF. The CDR3 DNA follows: TGTGCCAGCAGTGTCGACAGGGGGCATGAAAAACTGTTTTTT.

This sequence joins TRBV11-2 and TRBJ2-5, with D possibly matching TRBD2 (6 bases). Trimming pared 5 bases from V and 1 base from J, leaving 11 bases between. Per germline, CDR1 SGHAT and CDR2 FQNNGV. The CDR3 totals 14 residues. The CDR3 protein is CASSRRGTQETQYF. CDR3 sequence (DNA): TGTGCCAGCAGCCGTCGGGGGACCCAAGAGACCCAGTACTTC.

With respect to this clone: The sample holds other DNA sequences that translate to the same CDR3. V and J are TRBV19 and TRBJ2-5, with 7 bases that match TRBD2. Germline values: CDR1 LNHDA, CDR2 SQIVND (reference sequence). CDR3 length equals 12 residues. With 3 bases clipped from V and 5 bases from J, the junction kept 0 bases outside the gene matches. CDR3 nucleotides: TGTGCCAGTAGTATCGGGAGGGAGACCCAGTACTTC. This translates into CASSIGRETQYF. The variable domain in full, completed from reference TRBV19 and TRBJ2-5, reads DGGITQSPKYLFRKEGQNVTLSCEQNLNHDAMYWYRQDPGQGLRLIYYSQIVNDFQKGDIAEGYSVSREKKESFPLTVTSAQKNPTAFYLCASSIGRETQYFGPGTRLLVL.